The 26 T cell receptor beta chains reported below all come from one sample, sequenced in a study of blood T cell repertoires in COVID-19. Profiling relied on immunoSEQ multiplex PCR, and the TCRdb table lists in-frame clones only, not all of them. Of about 140,000 clones detected, more than 75% appear once; the ten largest clones hold less than 4.5%. The sequenced sample consisted of peripheral blood. Every receptor here comes from a woman at least 80 years old with acute or convalescent COVID-19.

The DNA of the CDR3 is TGTGCCAGCAGTTTGGGCTGGATGGAGACCCAGTACTTC. Amino acid sequence: CASSLGWMETQYF. This sequence joins TRBV28 and TRBJ2-5; D uncertain. V lost 3 bases and J 5 bases, leaving 10 bases between the germline ends. Germline CDR1 MDHEN, CDR2 SYDVKM. CDR3 length: 13 residues.

The chain uses TRBV5-6 and TRBJ1-6; D unclear. CDR1 and CDR2 from the germline V gene are SGHDT and YYEEEE. Trimming removed 2 bases from V and 4 bases from J, with 10 bases in between. CDR3 length equals 15 residues. The CDR3 sequence: CASSLGAGYNSPLHF. In DNA, the CDR3 is TGTGCCAGCAGCTTAGGAGCGGGATATAATTCACCCCTCCACTTT.

This clone was seen once. J is TRBJ1-2 and V is TRBV18; TRBD1 is a possible D gene (6 bases). V lost 2 bases, J lost 6 bases, and 10 bases lay in between. Germline-derived CDR1 and CDR2 are KGHSH and LQKENI. This CDR3 has 13 amino acids. This chain's CDR3 is CASSPEGDHGYTF. The CDR3 DNA follows: TGTGCCAGCTCACCAGAGGGGGATCATGGCTACACCTTC.

This chain links TRBV11-2 with TRBJ2-7; 12 bases agree with TRBD2. The CDR3 is 15 residues long. V gave up 3 bases and J gave up 3 bases; unmatched junction bases: 3. The germline V gene encodes CDR1 SGHAT and CDR2 FQNNGV. CDR3 sequence (DNA): TGTGCCAGCAGCTTCCCTAGCGGGGGGGACTACGAGCAGTACTTC. Amino acids: CASSFPSGGDYEQYF.

Concerning this clone itself: The germline gene is not matched at one end of the junction; a read error may be the cause. Here the CDR3 DNA reads TGTGCCAGCAACCCACGCTGGGACAGGGGCTTTATTGGAGACTTT. It codes for CASNPRWDRGFIGDF. V usage is TRBV27 and J usage is TRBJ1-6, with TRBD1 matching over 10 bases. Looked up from germline, CDR1 is MNHEY and CDR2 is SMNVEV (reference sequence). This CDR3 comprises 15 residues.

This rearrangement joins TRBV27 to TRBJ2-7; tentative D call: TRBD2 (6 bases). The CDR3 is 15 residues long. V shed 5 bases and J shed 3 bases, with 17 bases lying between them. Germline V gene lookup returns CDR1 MNHEY and CDR2 SMNVEV (reference sequence). CDR3 amino acids: CASSTGRTGHYEQYF. As DNA, the CDR3 is TGTGCCAGCAGTACCGGGAGAACGGGGCACTACGAGCAGTACTTC.

This chain connects TRBV14 to TRBJ2-7; weak D call: TRBD1 (6 bases). The CDR3 length is 11 residues. V gave up 6 bases and J gave up 4 bases, with 7 bases separating them. CDR1 is SGHDN and CDR2 is FVKESK in the germline V gene. The CDR3 DNA sequence: TGTGCCAGCAGTCAGGGGTACGAGCAGTACTTC. Its protein product is CASSQGYEQYF.

This clone was picked up a small number of times. J is TRBJ1-1 and V is TRBV19, with unresolved D. V was pared by 4 bases and J by 5 bases, with 11 bases between. The CDR3 consists of 13 residues. Germline V gene sequence: CDR1 LNHDA, CDR2 SQIVND (reference sequence). CDR3 bases: TGTGCCAGTAGTACCGGACGGGATACTGAAGCTTTCTTT. This encodes CASSTGRDTEAFF. Together with reference TRBV19 and TRBJ1-1, the CDR3 gives the full variable domain: DGGITQSPKYLFRKEGQNVTLSCEQNLNHDAMYWYRQDPGQGLRLIYYSQIVNDFQKGDIAEGYSVSREKKESFPLTVTSAQKNPTAFYLCASSTGRDTEAFFGQGTRLTVV.

This chain joins TRBV28 and TRBJ1-2; 7 nucleotides match TRBD1. CDR1 is MDHEN, CDR2 SYDVKM, per germline. Trimming cost V 7 bases and J 7 bases; bases outside gene matches: 9. CDR3 length: 13 residues. CDR3 coding DNA: TGTGCCAGCAACCGACAGGGTTTAAGTGGCTACACCTTC. It yields the protein CASNRQGLSGYTF.

The table lists this clone with a few counts. The chain has TRBV5-1 and TRBJ1-3, with D maybe TRBD1 (6 bases). V was shortened by 0 bases and J by 2 bases, with 9 bases between the two germline ends. Germline CDR1 SGHRS, CDR2 YFSETQ. This CDR3 has 15 residues. CDR3 in amino acids: CASSLGTVPGNTIYF. The CDR3 DNA is TGCGCCAGCAGCTTGGGGACAGTTCCTGGAAACACCATATATTTT. The full variable domain, completed using reference TRBV5-1 and TRBJ1-3, is KAGVTQTPRYLIKTRGQQVTLSCSPISGHRSVSWYQQTPGQGLQFLFEYFSETQRNKGNFPGRFSGRQFSNSRSEMNVSTLELGDSALYLCASSLGTVPGNTIYFGEGSWLTVV.

The chain employs TRBV6-5 and TRBJ2-3; D is ambiguous. Trimming removed 6 bases at V and 3 bases at J, with 4 bases between. Per germline, CDR1 MNHEY and CDR2 SVGAGI. The CDR3 is made up of 11 amino acids. CDR3 coding DNA: TGTGCCAGCAGGGAGACAGATACGCAGTATTTT. Residues: CASRETDTQYF.

The chain recombines TRBV2 with TRBJ2-7; maybe TRBD1 (6 bases). Germline CDR1 is SNHLY and CDR2 is FYNNEI. The CDR3 is 13 amino acids. Trimming shortened V by 3 bases and J by 3 bases, and 9 bases separated the two germline ends. In nucleotides, the CDR3 is TGTGCCAGCAGTGAGCTACAGGGCTACGAGCAGTACTTC. Residues: CASSELQGYEQYF.

This clone was seen just once. The rearrangement links TRBV19 to TRBJ2-3, with 7 nucleotides matching TRBD2. This CDR3 is 17 amino acids long. CDR1 is LNHDA, CDR2 SQIVND, per germline (reference sequence). V gave up 4 bases and J gave up 0 bases; unmatched junction bases: 10. CDR3 residues: CASSSLLERGSTDTQYF. The DNA of the CDR3 is TGTGCCAGTAGTAGCCTTCTAGAGCGGGGTAGCACAGATACGCAGTATTTT.

V gene TRBV5-1 combines with J gene TRBJ2-7, with 9 bases matching TRBD1. Trimming cost V 4 bases and J 2 bases; bases outside gene matches: 10. The length of the CDR3 is 16 residues. The germline CDR1 and CDR2 sequences are SGHRS and YFSETQ. CDR3 DNA: TGCGCCAGCAGCACCCTGGACAGGGGCGGAACCTACGAGCAGTACTTC. Encoded protein: CASSTLDRGGTYEQYF.

The V and J genes are TRBV2 and TRBJ2-7, with TRBD2 matching 11 bases. Trimming removed 7 bases from V and 4 bases from J; junction bases left unmatched: 3. Per germline, CDR1 SNHLY and CDR2 FYNNEI. There are 13 residues in the CDR3. This CDR3 is CASIAGGKYEQYF. Here the CDR3 DNA reads TGTGCCAGCATAGCGGGGGGGAAGTACGAGCAGTACTTC. The whole variable domain, remainder taken from reference TRBV2 and TRBJ2-7, is EPEVTQTPSHQVTQMGQEVILRCVPISNHLYFYWYRQILGQKVEFLVSFYNNEISEKSEIFDDQFSVERPDGSNFTLKIRSTKLEDSAMYFCASIAGGKYEQYFGPGTRLTVT.

The chain links TRBV15 to TRBJ2-1; 9 bases fit TRBD2. V was pared by 6 bases and J by 5 bases, with 5 bases of the junction left unmatched. The CDR3 consists of 14 residues. Germline CDR1 and CDR2: LNHNV and YYDKDF (reference sequence). This CDR3 reads CATSLAGVHNEQFF. CDR3 coding DNA: TGTGCCACCAGTTTAGCGGGAGTGCACAATGAGCAGTTCTTC.

The rearrangement links TRBV5-6 to TRBJ1-1, with D tentatively TRBD1 (5 bases). CDR3 length: 14 amino acids. Germline CDR1 SGHDT, CDR2 YYEEEE. V lost 0 bases and J 3 bases, leaving 9 bases between the germline ends. CDR3 residues: CASSLGGTYTEAFF. The CDR3 region has the DNA TGTGCCAGCAGCTTGGGAGGGACTTACACTGAAGCTTTCTTT.

The chain recombines TRBV25-1 with TRBJ1-1; 7 nucleotides align to TRBD1. Trimming removed 1 base from V and 3 bases from J; junction bases left unmatched: 8. This CDR3 is built from 16 residues. Germline V lookup: CDR1 MGHDK, CDR2 SYGVNS. For the CDR3, the DNA is TGTGCCAGCAGTGAATTAGGGGGCCCCCAGGACACTGAAGCTTTCTTT. Its protein is CASSELGGPQDTEAFF.

This chain connects TRBV6-5 to TRBJ2-1; D gene ambiguous. This CDR3 comprises 12 residues. Germline values: CDR1 MNHEY, CDR2 SVGAGI. V gave up 6 bases and J gave up 6 bases, with 9 bases separating them. CDR3 region: CASSPLGNEQFF. In DNA, the CDR3 is TGTGCCAGCAGCCCACTCGGCAATGAGCAGTTCTTC.

CDR3 DNA sequence: TGTGCCAGCTCTGACAGAGATACGCAGTATTTT. The encoded protein is CASSDRDTQYF. The chain is built from TRBV19 and TRBJ2-3; weak D call: TRBD1 (5 bases). The CDR3 totals 11 residues. V shed 9 bases and J shed 5 bases, with 9 bases lying between them. The germline gives CDR1 LNHDA, CDR2 SQIVND (reference sequence).

CDR3 amino acids: CASSYSKGADLYGYTF. CDR3 nucleotides: TGTGCCAGCAGTTACTCGAAGGGGGCGGACCTATATGGCTACACCTTC. The rearrangement links TRBV6-6 to TRBJ1-2, with 7 positions matching TRBD1. CDR1 MNHNY and CDR2 SVGAGI come from the germline V gene (reference sequence). V gave up 0 bases and J gave up 5 bases; unmatched junction bases: 9. This CDR3 has 16 residues.

This chain joins TRBV4-1 and TRBJ2-1, with 8 bases lining up with TRBD2. The junction had 12 bases not matched to a gene; V was cut back by 4 bases and J by 4 bases. The length of the CDR3 is 17 residues. Germline CDR1 and CDR2: MGHRA and YSYEKL. The chain's CDR3 is CASSRAPQRGPYNEQFF. In DNA form, the CDR3 reads TGCGCCAGCAGCCGCGCCCCTCAGCGGGGGCCTTACAATGAGCAGTTCTTC.

J is TRBJ1-6 and V is TRBV12-3 or TRBV12-4, with a possible D match to TRBD1 (5 bases). V shed 10 bases and J shed 7 bases, with 14 bases lying between them. The length of the CDR3 is 13 residues. CDR3 protein: CATSRDSNSPLHF. In DNA form, the CDR3 reads TGTGCCACGAGCCGGGACTCCAATTCACCCCTCCACTTT.

The rearrangement links TRBV27 to TRBJ1-2; 7 bases match TRBD1. V lost 3 bases and J lost 5; bases outside the gene matches: 9. The CDR3 is 15 amino acids. Germline values: CDR1 MNHEY, CDR2 SMNVEV (reference sequence). CDR3 bases: TGTGCCAGCAGTTTGTTTGGGACAGATAATTATGGCTACACCTTC. Translation gives CASSLFGTDNYGYTF.

This clone was recorded only once. The gene calls are TRBV20-1 and TRBJ2-7; D may be TRBD2 (6 bases). Germline assignment: CDR1 DFQATT and CDR2 SNEGSKA (reference sequence). The CDR3 sequence is 11 residues long. The V end lost 6 bases, the J end lost 7 bases, and 13 bases lay between the germline ends. The DNA for the CDR3 is TGCAGTGCCCTCGGTGCGGGGGAGCAGTACTTC. The encoded protein is CSALGAGEQYF.

This rearrangement joins TRBV29-1 to TRBJ2-5, with D perhaps matching TRBD1 (6 bases). In germline, CDR1 is SQVTM, CDR2 ANQGSEA. Trimming stripped 7 bases from V and 10 bases from J, with 10 bases between. The CDR3 consists of 9 residues. The CDR3 DNA reads as TGCAGCGAACAGGGTGGCCAGTACTTC. Protein product: CSEQGGQYF.